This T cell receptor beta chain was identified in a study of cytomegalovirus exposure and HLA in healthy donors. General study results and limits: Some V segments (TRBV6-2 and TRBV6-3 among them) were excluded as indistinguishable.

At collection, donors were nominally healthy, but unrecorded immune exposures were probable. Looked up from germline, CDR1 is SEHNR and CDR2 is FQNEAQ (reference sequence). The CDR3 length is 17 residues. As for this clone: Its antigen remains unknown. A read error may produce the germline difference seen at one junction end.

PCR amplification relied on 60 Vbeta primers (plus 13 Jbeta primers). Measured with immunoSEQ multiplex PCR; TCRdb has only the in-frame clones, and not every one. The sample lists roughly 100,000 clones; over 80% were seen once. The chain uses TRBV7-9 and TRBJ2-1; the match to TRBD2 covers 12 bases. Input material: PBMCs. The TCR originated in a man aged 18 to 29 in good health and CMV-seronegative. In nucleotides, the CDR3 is TGTTCCAGCAGCTTCGCACTAGCGGGAGGTCCTACGAATGAGCAGTTCTTC. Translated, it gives CSSSFALAGGPTNEQFF.